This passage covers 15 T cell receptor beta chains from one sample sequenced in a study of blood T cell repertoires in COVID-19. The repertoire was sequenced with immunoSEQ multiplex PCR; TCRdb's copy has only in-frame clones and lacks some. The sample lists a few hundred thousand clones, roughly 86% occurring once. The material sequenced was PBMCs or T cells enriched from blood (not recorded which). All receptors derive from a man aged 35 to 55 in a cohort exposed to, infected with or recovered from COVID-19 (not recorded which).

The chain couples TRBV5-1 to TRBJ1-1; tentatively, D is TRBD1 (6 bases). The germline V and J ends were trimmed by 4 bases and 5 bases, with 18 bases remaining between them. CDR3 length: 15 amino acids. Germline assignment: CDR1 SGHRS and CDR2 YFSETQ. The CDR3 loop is CASSGRGPGGTEAFF. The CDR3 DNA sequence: TGCGCCAGCAGCGGCAGGGGCCCCGGGGGGACTGAAGCTTTCTTT.

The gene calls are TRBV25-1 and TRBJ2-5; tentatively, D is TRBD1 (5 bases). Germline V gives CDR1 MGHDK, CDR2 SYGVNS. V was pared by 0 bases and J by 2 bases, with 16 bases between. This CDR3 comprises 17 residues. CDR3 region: CASSEYFDSPSQETQYF. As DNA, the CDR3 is TGTGCCAGCAGTGAATATTTCGACAGCCCTTCACAAGAGACCCAGTACTTC.

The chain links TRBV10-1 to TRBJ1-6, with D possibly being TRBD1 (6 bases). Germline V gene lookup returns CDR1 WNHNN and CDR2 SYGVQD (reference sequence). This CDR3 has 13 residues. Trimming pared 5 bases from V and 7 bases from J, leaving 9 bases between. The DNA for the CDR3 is TGCGCCAGCAGTTTTGACAGGAATTCACCCCTCCACTTT. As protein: CASSFDRNSPLHF.

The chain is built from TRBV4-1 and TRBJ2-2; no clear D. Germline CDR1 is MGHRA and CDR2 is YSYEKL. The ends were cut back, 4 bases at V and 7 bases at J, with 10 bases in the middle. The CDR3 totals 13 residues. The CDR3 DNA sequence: TGCGCCAGCAGCCTAACGGCAGGCGGGGAGCTGTTTTTT. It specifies CASSLTAGGELFF.

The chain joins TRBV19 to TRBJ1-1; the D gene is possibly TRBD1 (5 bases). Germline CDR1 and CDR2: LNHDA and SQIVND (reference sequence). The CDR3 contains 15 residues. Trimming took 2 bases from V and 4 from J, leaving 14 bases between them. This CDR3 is CASSISAGWITEAFF. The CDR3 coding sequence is TGTGCCAGTAGTATATCCGCAGGGTGGATCACTGAAGCTTTCTTT.

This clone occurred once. This CDR3 reads CASSFQGGDAEAFF. In nucleotides, the CDR3 is TGCGCCAGCAGCTTCCAGGGGGGTGACGCTGAAGCTTTCTTT. This chain uses TRBV5-1 with TRBJ1-1, with 7 bases that match TRBD1. This CDR3 comprises 14 residues. Germline V gene data show CDR1 as SGHRS and CDR2 as YFSETQ. The trim removed 2 bases at V and 6 bases at J, leaving 7 bases unmatched. Based on the CDR3 plus reference TRBV5-1 and TRBJ1-1, the full variable domain is KAGVTQTPRYLIKTRGQQVTLSCSPISGHRSVSWYQQTPGQGLQFLFEYFSETQRNKGNFPGRFSGRQFSNSRSEMNVSTLELGDSALYLCASSFQGGDAEAFFGQGTRLTVV.

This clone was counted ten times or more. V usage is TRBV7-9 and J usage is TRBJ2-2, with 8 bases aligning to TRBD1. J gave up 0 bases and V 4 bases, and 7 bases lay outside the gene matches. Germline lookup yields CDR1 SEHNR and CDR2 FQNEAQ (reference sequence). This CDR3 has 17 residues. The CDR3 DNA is TGTGCCAGCAGCTCACCCTCAGGGGGCGCGAACACCGGGGAGCTGTTTTTT. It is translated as CASSSPSGGANTGELFF.

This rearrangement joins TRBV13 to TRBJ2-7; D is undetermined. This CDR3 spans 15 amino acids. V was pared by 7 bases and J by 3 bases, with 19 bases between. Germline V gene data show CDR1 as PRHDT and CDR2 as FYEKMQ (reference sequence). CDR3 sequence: CASTERDGRSYEQYF. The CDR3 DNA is TGTGCCAGCACCGAGCGTGATGGCCGAAGCTACGAGCAGTACTTC.

CDR3 amino acids: CASSNRGGNTEAFF. CDR3 bases: TGTGCCAGCAGCAACAGGGGAGGGAACACTGAAGCTTTCTTT. V usage is TRBV3-1 (or the pseudogene TRBV3-2) and J usage is TRBJ1-1; 7 nucleotides agree with TRBD1. CDR1 is LGHDT and CDR2 is YNNKEL in the germline V gene (reference sequence). CDR3 size: 14 residues. V dropped 5 bases and J dropped 1; count of bases not matched to a gene: 4.

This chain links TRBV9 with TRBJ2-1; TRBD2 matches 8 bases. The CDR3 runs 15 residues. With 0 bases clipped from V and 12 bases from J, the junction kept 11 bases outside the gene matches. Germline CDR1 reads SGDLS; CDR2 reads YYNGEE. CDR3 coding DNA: TGTGCCAGCAGCGTAGTAGGTGGTAGCGGGATCGGGCAGTTCTTC. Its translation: CASSVVGGSGIGQFF.

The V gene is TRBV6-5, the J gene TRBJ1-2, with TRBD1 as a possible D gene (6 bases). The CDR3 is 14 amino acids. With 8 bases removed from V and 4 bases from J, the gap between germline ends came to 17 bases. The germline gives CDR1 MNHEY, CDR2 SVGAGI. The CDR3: CASRSGTTAYGYTF. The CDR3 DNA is TGTGCCAGCCGGTCCGGGACAACTGCCTATGGCTACACCTTC.

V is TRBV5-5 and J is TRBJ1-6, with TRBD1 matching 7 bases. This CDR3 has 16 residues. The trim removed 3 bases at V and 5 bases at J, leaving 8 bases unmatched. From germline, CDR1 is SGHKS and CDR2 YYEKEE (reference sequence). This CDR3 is CASSSRTRGHNSPLHF. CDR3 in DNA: TGTGCCAGCAGCTCGCGGACGAGGGGGCATAATTCACCCCTCCACTTT.

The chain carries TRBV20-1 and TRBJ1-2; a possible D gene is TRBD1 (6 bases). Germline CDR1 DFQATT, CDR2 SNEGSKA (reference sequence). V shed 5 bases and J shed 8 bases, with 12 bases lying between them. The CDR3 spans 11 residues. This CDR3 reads CSAEGGRGYTF. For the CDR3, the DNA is TGCAGTGCTGAAGGGGGAAGGGGCTACACCTTC.

CDR3 amino acids: CSAQSGVSSYNEQFF. Written as DNA, the CDR3 is TGCAGCGCTCAGAGCGGGGTAAGCTCCTACAATGAGCAGTTCTTC. The chain couples TRBV29-1 to TRBJ2-1; 7 nucleotides align to TRBD2. The CDR3 spans 15 residues. J gave up 0 bases and V 7 bases, and 9 bases lay outside the gene matches. Germline CDR1 SQVTM, CDR2 ANQGSEA.

As DNA, the CDR3 is TGCGCCAGCAGCCCCCGGGGAGCGGAAAGCACAGATACGCAGTATTTT. Amino acid sequence: CASSPRGAESTDTQYF. This chain joins TRBV5-1 and TRBJ2-3; the D gene is possibly TRBD2 (5 bases). The CDR3 is 16 amino acids. From germline, CDR1 is SGHRS and CDR2 YFSETQ. V lost 4 bases to trimming and J lost 0 bases, with 15 bases between them.